Listed below are T cell receptor beta chains from one sample, sequenced in a study of cytotoxic CD8 clonotypes in ibrutinib-treated CLL. Here immunoSEQ multiplex PCR was the method, and the copy in TCRdb shows in-frame clones only, minus some. Of some 350,000 clones in the sample, over 60% were seen once. The sequenced sample was PBMCs, obtained after 36 months of ibrutinib treatment. The receptors shown here come from a human donor with chronic lymphocytic leukemia. Both conserved end residues are part of each CDR3. A D gene is named only where the DNA matches it firmly. Expanded clones get a size class; other rows say once, few or many, or leave the size out.

>few|.|TRBJ1-5|TRBV4-1
TGCGCCAGCAGCCAAGAATGGTTTAAGTCCGGTATGTTCCCTTATAGCAATCAGCCCCAGCATTTT
CASSQEWFKSGMFPYSNQPQHF
>.|TRBD2|TRBJ2-3|TRBV11-3
TGTGCCAGCAGCTCCCGAGCGGGAGGGCCCTCGTCAACGCAGTATTTT
CASSSRAGGPSSTQYF
>few|.|TRBJ1-2|TRBV4-1
TGCGCCAGCAGCCAATCCACAGGGTCGGTTTATGGCTACACCTTC
CASSQSTGSVYGYTF
>.|TRBD2|TRBJ2-1|TRBV4-2
TGTGCCAGCAGCCAACCCTCGGGGGGGGAGCAGTTCTTC
CASSQPSGGEQFF
>.|TRBD1|TRBJ1-2|TRBV27
TGTGCCAGCAGACGACAGGGTTTATATGGCTACACCTTC
CASRRQGLYGYTF
>few|.|TRBJ2-7|TRBV7-2
TGTGCCAGCAGCTTAGAAGGGGGACCCATCTACGAGCAGTACTTC
CASSLEGGPIYEQYF
>few|.|TRBJ2-7|TRBV6-6
TGTGCCAGCAGCCGAAGCTACGAGCAGTACTTC
CASSRSYEQYF
>.|.|TRBJ2-3|TRBV6-6
TGTGCCAGCAGTCTAGACCACACAGATACGCAGTATTTT
CASSLDHTDTQYF
>.|.|TRBJ2-1|TRBV5-4
TGTGCCAGCAGCGGGACTCCCGATGAGCAGTTCTTC
CASSGTPDEQFF
>.|.|TRBJ1-2|TRBV2
TGTGCCAGCAGCGAAGGCCCAGGGCCGGTGGGCTACACCTTC
CASSEGPGPVGYTF
>.|.|TRBJ2-3|TRBV25-1
TGTGCCAGCGGTGCCGGGGGAGCGCCTAGCACAGATACGCAGTATTTT
CASGAGGAPSTDTQYF
>.|.|TRBJ1-1|TRBV6-5
TGTGCCAGCAGTCCCCTCGGTAGGACTGAAGCTTTCTTT
CASSPLGRTEAFF
>.|.|TRBJ2-7|TRBV9
TGTGCCAGCAGCGTATACCCCCACGAGCAGTACTTC
CASSVYPHEQYF
>.|TRBD2|TRBJ2-3|TRBV2
TGTGCCAGCAGTTTTCGACGGGGGGGCCGGGATACGCAGTATTTT
CASSFRRGGRDTQYF